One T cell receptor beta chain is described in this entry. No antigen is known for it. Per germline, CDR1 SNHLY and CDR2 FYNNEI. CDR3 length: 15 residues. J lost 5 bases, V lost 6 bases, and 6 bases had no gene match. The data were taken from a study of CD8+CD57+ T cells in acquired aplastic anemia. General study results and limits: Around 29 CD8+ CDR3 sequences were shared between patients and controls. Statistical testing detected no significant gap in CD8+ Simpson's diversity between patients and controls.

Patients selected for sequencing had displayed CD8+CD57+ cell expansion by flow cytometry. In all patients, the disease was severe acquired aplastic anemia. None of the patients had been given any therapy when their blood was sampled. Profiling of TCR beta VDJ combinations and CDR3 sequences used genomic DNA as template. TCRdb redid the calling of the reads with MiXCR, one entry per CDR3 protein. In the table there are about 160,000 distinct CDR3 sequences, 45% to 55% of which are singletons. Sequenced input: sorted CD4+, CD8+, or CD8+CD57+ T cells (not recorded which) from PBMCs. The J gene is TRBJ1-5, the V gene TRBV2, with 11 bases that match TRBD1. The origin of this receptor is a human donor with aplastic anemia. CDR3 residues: CASRLGQGADQPQHF. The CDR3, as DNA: TGTGCCAGCAGGCTCGGACAGGGGGCTGATCAGCCCCAGCATTTT.